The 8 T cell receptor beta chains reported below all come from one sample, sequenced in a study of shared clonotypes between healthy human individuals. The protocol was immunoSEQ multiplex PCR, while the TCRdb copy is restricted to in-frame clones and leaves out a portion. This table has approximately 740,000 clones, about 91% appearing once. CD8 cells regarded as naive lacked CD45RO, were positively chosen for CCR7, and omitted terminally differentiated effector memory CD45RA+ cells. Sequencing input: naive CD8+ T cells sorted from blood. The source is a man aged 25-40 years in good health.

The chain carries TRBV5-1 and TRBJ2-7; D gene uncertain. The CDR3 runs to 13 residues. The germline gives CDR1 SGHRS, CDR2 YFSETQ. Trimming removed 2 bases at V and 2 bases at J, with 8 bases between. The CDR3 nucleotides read TGCGCCAGCAGCTTAAGGACGCCCTACGAGCAGTACTTC. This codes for CASSLRTPYEQYF. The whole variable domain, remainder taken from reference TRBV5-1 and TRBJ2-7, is KAGVTQTPRYLIKTRGQQVTLSCSPISGHRSVSWYQQTPGQGLQFLFEYFSETQRNKGNFPGRFSGRQFSNSRSEMNVSTLELGDSALYLCASSLRTPYEQYFGPGTRLTVT.

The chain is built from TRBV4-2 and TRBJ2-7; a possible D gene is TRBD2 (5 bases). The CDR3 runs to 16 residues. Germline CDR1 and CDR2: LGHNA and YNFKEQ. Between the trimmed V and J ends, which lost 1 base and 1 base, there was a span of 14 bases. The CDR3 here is CASSQADGLTSYEQYF. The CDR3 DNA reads TGTGCCAGCAGCCAAGCGGACGGACTCACATCCTACGAGCAGTACTTC.

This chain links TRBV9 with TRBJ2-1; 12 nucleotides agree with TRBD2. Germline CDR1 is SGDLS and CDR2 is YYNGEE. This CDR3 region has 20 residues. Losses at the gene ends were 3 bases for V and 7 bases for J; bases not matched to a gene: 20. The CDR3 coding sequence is TGTGCCAGCAGCGCGCCCGAGGGGGGGAGACTAGCGGGAGATGGGAATGAGCAGTTCTTC. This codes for CASSAPEGGRLAGDGNEQFF.

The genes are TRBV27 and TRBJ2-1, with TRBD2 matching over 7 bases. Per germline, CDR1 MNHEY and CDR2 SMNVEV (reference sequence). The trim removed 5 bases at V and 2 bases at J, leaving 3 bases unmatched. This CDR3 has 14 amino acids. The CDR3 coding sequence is TGTGCCAGCAGTCCGGGGGGAACCTACAATGAGCAGTTCTTC. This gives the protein CASSPGGTYNEQFF.

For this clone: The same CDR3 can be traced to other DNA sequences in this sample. The CDR3 DNA follows: TGTGCCAGCAGCGTAGATGGTTACAATGAGCAGTTCTTC. As protein: CASSVDGYNEQFF. The rearrangement uses TRBV9 and TRBJ2-1; D is unresolved. V was shortened by 0 bases and J by 4 bases, with 5 bases between the two germline ends. Germline CDR1 SGDLS, CDR2 YYNGEE. This CDR3 is built from 13 residues.

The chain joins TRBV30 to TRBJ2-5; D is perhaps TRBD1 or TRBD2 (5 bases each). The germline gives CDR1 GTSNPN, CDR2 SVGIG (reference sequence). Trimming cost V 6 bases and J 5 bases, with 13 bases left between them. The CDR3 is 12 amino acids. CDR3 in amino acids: CACRDVGETQYF. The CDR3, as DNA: TGTGCCTGTAGGGACGTAGGGGAGACCCAGTACTTC.

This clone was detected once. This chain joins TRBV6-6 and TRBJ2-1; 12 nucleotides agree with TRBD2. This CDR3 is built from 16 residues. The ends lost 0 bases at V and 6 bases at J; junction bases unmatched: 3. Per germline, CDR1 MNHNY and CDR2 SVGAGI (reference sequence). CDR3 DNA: TGTGCCAGCAGTTACTCGATGACTAGCGGGAGCAATGAGCAGTTCTTC. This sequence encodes CASSYSMTSGSNEQFF.

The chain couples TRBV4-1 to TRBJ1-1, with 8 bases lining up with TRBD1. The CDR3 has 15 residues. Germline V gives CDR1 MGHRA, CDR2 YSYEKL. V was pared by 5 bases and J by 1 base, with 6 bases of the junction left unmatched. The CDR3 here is CASSNAGGGNTEAFF. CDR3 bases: TGCGCCAGCAGCAATGCAGGGGGCGGGAACACTGAAGCTTTCTTT.